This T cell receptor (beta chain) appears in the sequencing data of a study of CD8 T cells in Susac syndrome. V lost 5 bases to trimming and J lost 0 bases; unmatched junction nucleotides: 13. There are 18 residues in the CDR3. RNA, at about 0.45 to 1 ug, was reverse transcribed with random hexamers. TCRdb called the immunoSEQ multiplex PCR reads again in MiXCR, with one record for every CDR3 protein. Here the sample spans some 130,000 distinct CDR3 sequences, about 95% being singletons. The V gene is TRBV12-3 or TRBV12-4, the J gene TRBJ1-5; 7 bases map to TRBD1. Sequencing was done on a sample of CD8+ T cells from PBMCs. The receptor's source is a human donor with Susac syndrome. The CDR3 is CASSNSDREWDSNQPQHF. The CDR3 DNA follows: TGTGCCAGCAGTAACAGTGACAGGGAGTGGGATAGCAATCAGCCCCAGCATTTT.